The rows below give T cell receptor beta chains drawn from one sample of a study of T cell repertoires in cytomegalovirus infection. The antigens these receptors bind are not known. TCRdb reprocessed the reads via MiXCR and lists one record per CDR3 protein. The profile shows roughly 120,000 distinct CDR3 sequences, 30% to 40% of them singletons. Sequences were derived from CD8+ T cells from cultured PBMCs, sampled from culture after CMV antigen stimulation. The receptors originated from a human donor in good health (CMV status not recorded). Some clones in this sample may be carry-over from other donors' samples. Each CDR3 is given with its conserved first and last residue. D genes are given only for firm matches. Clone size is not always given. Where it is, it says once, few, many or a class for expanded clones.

CDR3nt: TGTGCCAGCAGTCCCCCCGGGGACTATAGCAATCAGCCCCAGCATTTT; CDR3aa: CASSPPGDYSNQPQHF; j_gene: TRBJ1-5; d_gene: -; v_gene: TRBV28; abundance: -
CDR3nt: TGTGCCAGCAGCTTGTTGCCCCAGCGGGGGCCCTCCTACAATGAGCAGTTCTTC; CDR3aa: CASSLLPQRGPSYNEQFF; j_gene: TRBJ2-1; d_gene: TRBD2; v_gene: TRBV7-9; abundance: -
CDR3nt: TGTGCCAGTAGCTACGACAGGGCGAATGAGCAGTTCTTC; CDR3aa: CASSYDRANEQFF; j_gene: TRBJ2-1; d_gene: TRBD1; v_gene: TRBV19; abundance: -
CDR3nt: TGTGCCAGCAGCTTTATCGACATTTACACTGAAGCTTTCTTT; CDR3aa: CASSFIDIYTEAFF; j_gene: TRBJ1-1; d_gene: -; v_gene: TRBV6-2/TRBV6-3; abundance: -
CDR3nt: TGTGCCAGCAGCTTATCGCCGGGGACCGCAACAGATACGCAGTATTTT; CDR3aa: CASSLSPGTATDTQYF; j_gene: TRBJ2-3; d_gene: -; v_gene: TRBV7-8; abundance: few
CDR3nt: TGTGCCAGCAGTTCCGGGACAGGGGCCACAGATACGCAGTATTTT; CDR3aa: CASSSGTGATDTQYF; j_gene: TRBJ2-3; d_gene: TRBD1; v_gene: TRBV28; abundance: medium-sized
CDR3nt: TGCAGTGCTAGAGATCAGGGGGCGACCTATAATTCACCCCTCCACTTT; CDR3aa: CSARDQGATYNSPLHF; j_gene: TRBJ1-6; d_gene: TRBD1; v_gene: TRBV20-1; abundance: -
CDR3nt: TGTGCCAGCAGGAGTGGTGTGGTCATGAACACTGAAGCTTTCTTT; CDR3aa: CASRSGVVMNTEAFF; j_gene: TRBJ1-1; d_gene: -; v_gene: TRBV6-6; abundance: once
CDR3nt: TGTGCCAGCAGCACCCCAAACGACGGGACACAAGAGACCCAGTACTTC; CDR3aa: CASSTPNDGTQETQYF; j_gene: TRBJ2-5; d_gene: -; v_gene: TRBV5-4; abundance: -
CDR3nt: TGTGCCAGCAGCTTAGACACGGGATGGGAGCAGTACTTC; CDR3aa: CASSLDTGWEQYF; j_gene: TRBJ2-7; d_gene: -; v_gene: TRBV7-4; abundance: few
CDR3nt: TGTGCCAGCAGCTTACCTCTTACCTACGAGCAGTACTTC; CDR3aa: CASSLPLTYEQYF; j_gene: TRBJ2-7; d_gene: -; v_gene: TRBV7-9; abundance: few
CDR3nt: TGTGCCAGCAGCTTGGCCCATACAGGCAACTATGGCTACACCTTC; CDR3aa: CASSLAHTGNYGYTF; j_gene: TRBJ1-2; d_gene: -; v_gene: TRBV5-8; abundance: -
CDR3nt: TGTGCCAGCAGCTTAGGGACAGGGGGTTTTGGAAACTATGGCTACACCTTC; CDR3aa: CASSLGTGGFGNYGYTF; j_gene: TRBJ1-2; d_gene: TRBD1; v_gene: TRBV7-2; abundance: few
CDR3nt: TGTGCCAGCAGCTTAGGTACTACCGGGAGTTGGTCGAACGAGCAGTACTTC; CDR3aa: CASSLGTTGSWSNEQYF; j_gene: TRBJ2-7; d_gene: -; v_gene: TRBV7-9; abundance: -
CDR3nt: TGCAGCGTTCAGGGACATAATGAAAAACTGTTTTTT; CDR3aa: CSVQGHNEKLFF; j_gene: TRBJ1-4; d_gene: -; v_gene: TRBV29-1; abundance: -
CDR3nt: TGTGCTAGCATTCAGCCCCAGCATTTT; CDR3aa: CASIQPQHF; j_gene: TRBJ1-5; d_gene: -; v_gene: TRBV7-7; abundance: few